The source of this T cell receptor beta chain is a study of beta chain features in type 1 diabetes. Overall study context: Age, gender and cell yields were alike across patients and healthy donors.

Via CD45RO/CCR7/CD25/CD127/CD95/CD27, cells of the CD4+ naive, central memory, regulatory and stem cell-like memory subsets were sorted. The whole isolated RNA underwent reverse transcription, so sequencing captured expressed TCRB transcripts. An average of about 3.57 million reads was obtained for naive, central memory and regulatory T cell samples. Some clones are missing from TCRdb's copy, which holds only in-frame ones; the method was immunoSEQ multiplex PCR. The profile shows hundreds of thousands of clones, over 11% of them singletons. With regard to this clone: As yet, its antigen is unknown.

The study, taken as a whole, reports: Shortening of TCRB CDR3s, moderate but significant, appeared in all four CD4+ subsets of Type 1 diabetes patients. The naive, central memory and Treg TCRB repertoires looked more alike in patients than they did in healthy donors.

The specimen sequenced was naive CD4+ T cells from blood. This sequence originates from a young man with type 1 diabetes.

CDR3 bases: TGCGCCAGCAGCCAAGGGGTGAGCGGGGGAACGCCAGATACGCAGTATTTT. It yields the protein CASSQGVSGGTPDTQYF. The gene calls are TRBV4-3 and TRBJ2-3, with 8 bases aligning to TRBD2. Germline V CDR1 and CDR2: LGHNA, YSLEER. J was trimmed by 4 bases and V by 1 base; bases with no gene match: 10. The length of the CDR3 is 17 residues.